The rows below give T cell receptor beta chains drawn from one sample of a study of T cell repertoires in cytomegalovirus infection. Which antigens these TCRs recognize remains unknown. A single record per CDR3 protein comes from TCRdb applying MiXCR to the reads. The sample lists roughly 920,000 distinct CDR3 sequences, around 31% occurring once. This specimen was cultured CD8+ T cells from PBMCs, taken from culture after CMV antigen stimulation. The receptors stem from a human donor in good health (CMV status not recorded). Some clones in this sample may be carry-over from other donors' samples. Both conserved end residues are part of each CDR3. The order of the fields is J gene, clone size, V gene, D gene, CDR3 DNA, CDR3 protein. A D gene is named only where the DNA matches it firmly. Clone size appears in some rows only: once, few, many, or a class for an expanded clone.

TRBJ1-1 | . | TRBV11-2 | . | TGTGCCAGCAGCTTAGATCGAGTGTACAAGAACACTGAAGCTTTCTTT | CASSLDRVYKNTEAFF
TRBJ1-2 | . | TRBV4-1 | . | TGCGCCAGCAGCCAAGATAGAGGGATAGGACACTATGGCTACACCTTC | CASSQDRGIGHYGYTF
TRBJ2-7 | . | TRBV19 | . | TGTGCCACTAACCGGGGGCAGGGGCGCAACGAGCAGTACTTC | CATNRGQGRNEQYF
TRBJ1-5 | . | TRBV3-1 | . | TGTGCCAGCAGCCGTGGTAGGGGTGATCAGCCCCAGCATTTT | CASSRGRGDQPQHF
TRBJ2-3 | . | TRBV6-8 | . | TGTGCCAGCAGTCCCAAGAGGACAGTTTTCACAGATACGCAGTATTTT | CASSPKRTVFTDTQYF
TRBJ1-1 | . | TRBV28 | . | TGTGCCAGCAACCGTGGACTGACTGAAGCTTTCTTT | CASNRGLTEAFF
TRBJ1-1 | . | TRBV24-1 | TRBD1 | TGTGCCACCAGTGATTCCGGGACAGGGCTCACTGAAGCTTTCTTT | CATSDSGTGLTEAFF
TRBJ2-5 | . | TRBV12-3/TRBV12-4 | TRBD2 | TGTGCCAGCAGTTTAGGACTAGCGGGGGGGATGTACCAAGAGACCCAGTACTTC | CASSLGLAGGMYQETQYF
TRBJ2-7 | . | TRBV11-2 | . | TGTGCCAGCAGCTTAGTCACAGGTTTTTACGAGCAGTACTTC | CASSLVTGFYEQYF
TRBJ2-5 | . | TRBV19 | TRBD1 | TGTGCCAGTAGTATCGGGACAGGGATGCTTCAAGAGACCCAGTACTTC | CASSIGTGMLQETQYF
TRBJ1-2 | . | TRBV7-6 | . | TGTGCCAGCAGCTTAGAGGATTCGGGCATCCTCGGCTACACCTTC | CASSLEDSGILGYTF
TRBJ1-4 | . | TRBV6-5 | . | TGTGCCAGCAGTTACGGGGGAGGGAATGAAAAACTGTTTTTT | CASSYGGGNEKLFF
TRBJ2-3 | few | TRBV7-6 | . | TGTGCCAGCAGCCCTGGCGAAGATACGCAGTATTTT | CASSPGEDTQYF
TRBJ2-2 | . | TRBV28 | . | TGTGCCAGCGCCCAGGACCGTTCAAACACCGGGGAGCTGTTTTTT | CASAQDRSNTGELFF
TRBJ2-7 | . | TRBV15 | . | TGTGCCACCGGCGGGGCCTACGAGCAGTACTTC | CATGGAYEQYF
TRBJ2-1 | . | TRBV9 | . | TGTGCCAGCAGCATCTATTCCGGGACTCCGAGCTCCTACAATGAGCAGTTCTTC | CASSIYSGTPSSYNEQFF
TRBJ1-6 | many | TRBV12-3/TRBV12-4 | . | TGTGCCAGCAGTTTAGGAAAGCCAACACCCCTCCACTTT | CASSLGKPTPLHF
TRBJ1-4 | few | TRBV29-1 | . | TGCAGCGTTGAAGATCTTACGGAAAAACTGTTTTTT | CSVEDLTEKLFF
TRBJ2-1 | few | TRBV9 | TRBD2 | TGTGCCAGCAGCGCGACTAGCGGGGCCTACAATGAGCAGTTCTTC | CASSATSGAYNEQFF
TRBJ2-5 | . | TRBV7-2 | TRBD2 | TGTGCCAGCAGCTCCTCTCCCGTCGAGCGGGGGGAGCAAGAGACCCAGTACTTC | CASSSSPVERGEQETQYF
TRBJ2-5 | few | TRBV7-6 | . | TGTGCCAGCAGCTCTGGGGCAGCCCAAAGTGGGGAGACCCAGTACTTC | CASSSGAAQSGETQYF
TRBJ2-5 | . | TRBV6-5 | . | TGTGCCAGCCGAGACTCCAGGTACCAAGAGACCCAGTACTTC | CASRDSRYQETQYF
TRBJ2-5 | few | TRBV15 | . | TGTGCCACCAGCAGAGTTCTCCAAGAGACCCAGTACTTC | CATSRVLQETQYF
TRBJ2-5 | many | TRBV7-9 | . | TGTGCCAGCAGCTTAAAACACGGAGGGACGGAGACCCAGTACTTC | CASSLKHGGTETQYF
TRBJ2-1 | many | TRBV6-2/TRBV6-3 | . | TGTGCCAGTAGTTACGGGGTCTACAATGAGCAGTTCTTC | CASSYGVYNEQFF
TRBJ1-2 | . | TRBV27 | . | TGTGCCAGCAGTTTATCATCCGGTTGGGGCTACACCTTC | CASSLSSGWGYTF
TRBJ2-3 | . | TRBV6-6 | TRBD2 | TGTGCCAGCAGTTTTACCTTAGCGGGGGGGCAGGGAGATACGCGGTATTTT | CASSFTLAGGQGDTRYF
TRBJ2-3 | . | TRBV7-1 | TRBD2 | TGTGCCAGCCTCTCCAGCGGGGACACAGATACGCAGTATTTT | CASLSSGDTDTQYF
TRBJ1-1 | few | TRBV4-3 | TRBD1 | TGCGCCAGCAGCCAAGATGGGGACAGTTCCACTGAAGCTTTCTTT | CASSQDGDSSTEAFF
TRBJ2-7 | . | TRBV19 | TRBD1 | TGTGCCAGTAGTATTCCCTCTCGGAACAGGGGATTTTACGAGCAGTACTTC | CASSIPSRNRGFYEQYF
TRBJ1-1 | many | TRBV12-3/TRBV12-4 | . | TGTGCCAGCAGTTTGTTGGGGACCAAGGAGATGAACACTGAAGCTTTCTTT | CASSLLGTKEMNTEAFF
TRBJ1-2 | . | TRBV4-2 | TRBD1 | TGTGCCAGCAGCCAAGCCGGACAGGGGGCAGGCTACACCTTC | CASSQAGQGAGYTF
TRBJ2-3 | many | TRBV7-6 | . | TGTGCCAGCAGCTTGCTTGGGACCCTCGTTGATACGCAGTATTTT | CASSLLGTLVDTQYF
TRBJ2-7 | . | TRBV20-1 | . | TGCAGTGCTAGACCCGCGGGGGCGGTCGAGCAGTACTTC | CSARPAGAVEQYF
TRBJ2-1 | . | TRBV7-9 | TRBD2 | TGTGCCAGCATTCCAAAGGGACTAGCGGGGCTCAATGAGCAGTTCTTC | CASIPKGLAGLNEQFF
TRBJ2-1 | few | TRBV19 | . | TGTGCCAGTGGTAGGAGGGGGGGCTACAATGAGCAGTTCTTC | CASGRRGGYNEQFF
TRBJ1-5 | few | TRBV4-1 | . | TGCGCCAGCAGCCAAGGATGGGGATTTGATCAGCCCCAGCATTTT | CASSQGWGFDQPQHF
TRBJ1-2 | . | TRBV19 | . | TGTGCCAGTAGCCCCGGAGGAGGGACAAACTATGGCTACACCTTC | CASSPGGGTNYGYTF